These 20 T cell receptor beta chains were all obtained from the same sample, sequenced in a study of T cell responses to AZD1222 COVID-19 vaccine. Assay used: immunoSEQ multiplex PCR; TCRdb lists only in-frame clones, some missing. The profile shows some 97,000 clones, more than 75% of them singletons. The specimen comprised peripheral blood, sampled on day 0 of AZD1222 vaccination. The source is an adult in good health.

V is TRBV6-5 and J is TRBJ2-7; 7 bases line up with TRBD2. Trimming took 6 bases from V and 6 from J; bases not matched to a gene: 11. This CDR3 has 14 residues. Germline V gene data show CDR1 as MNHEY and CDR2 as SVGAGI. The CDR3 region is CASRPGTKGGEQYF. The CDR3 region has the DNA TGTGCCAGCAGGCCCGGGACTAAGGGTGGCGAGCAGTACTTC.

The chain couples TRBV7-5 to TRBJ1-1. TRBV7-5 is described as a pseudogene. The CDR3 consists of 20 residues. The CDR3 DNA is TGTGCCAGAAGTACCACACCGGGTTTTAGGCCCCGAGAAACGAACACTGAAGCTTTCTTT. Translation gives CARSTTPGFRPRETNTEAFF.

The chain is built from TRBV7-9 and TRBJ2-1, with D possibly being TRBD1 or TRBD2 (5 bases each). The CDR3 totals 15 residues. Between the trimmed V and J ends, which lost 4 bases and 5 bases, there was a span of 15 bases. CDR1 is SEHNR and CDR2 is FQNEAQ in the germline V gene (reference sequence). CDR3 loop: CASSSKGTPDNEQFF. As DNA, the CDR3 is TGTGCCAGCAGCTCTAAAGGGACCCCAGACAATGAGCAGTTCTTC.

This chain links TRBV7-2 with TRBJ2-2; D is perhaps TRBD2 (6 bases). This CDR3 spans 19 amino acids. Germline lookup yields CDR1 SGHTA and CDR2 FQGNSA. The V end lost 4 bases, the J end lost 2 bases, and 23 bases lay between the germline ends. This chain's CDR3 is CASSYRNLGLARNTGELFF. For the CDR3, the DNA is TGTGCCAGCAGCTATCGGAATTTGGGGCTAGCGAGAAACACCGGGGAGCTGTTTTTT.

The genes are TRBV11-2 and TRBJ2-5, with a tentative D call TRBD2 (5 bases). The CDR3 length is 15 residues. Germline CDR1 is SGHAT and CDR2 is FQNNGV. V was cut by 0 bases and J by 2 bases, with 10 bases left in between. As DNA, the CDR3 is TGTGCCAGCAGCTTAGACCCGGGGATACAAGAGACCCAGTACTTC. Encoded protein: CASSLDPGIQETQYF.

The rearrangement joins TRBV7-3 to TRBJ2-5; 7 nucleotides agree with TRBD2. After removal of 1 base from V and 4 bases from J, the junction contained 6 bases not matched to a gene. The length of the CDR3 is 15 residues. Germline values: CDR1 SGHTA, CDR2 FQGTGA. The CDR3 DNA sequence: TGTGCCAGCAGCTTAAACGGGAGGTCAGGAGAGACCCAGTACTTC. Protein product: CASSLNGRSGETQYF. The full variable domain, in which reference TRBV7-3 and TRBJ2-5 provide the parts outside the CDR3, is GAGVSQTPSNKVTEKGKYVELRCDPISGHTALYWYRQSLGQGPEFLIYFQGTGAADDSGLPNDRFFAVRPEGSVSTLKIQRTERGDSAVYLCASSLNGRSGETQYFGPGTRLLVL.

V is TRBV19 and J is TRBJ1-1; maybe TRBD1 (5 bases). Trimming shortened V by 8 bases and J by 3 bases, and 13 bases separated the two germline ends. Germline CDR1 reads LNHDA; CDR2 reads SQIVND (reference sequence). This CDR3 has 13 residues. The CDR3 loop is CASEGRSYTEAFF. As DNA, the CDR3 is TGTGCCAGTGAGGGACGGAGCTACACTGAAGCTTTCTTT.

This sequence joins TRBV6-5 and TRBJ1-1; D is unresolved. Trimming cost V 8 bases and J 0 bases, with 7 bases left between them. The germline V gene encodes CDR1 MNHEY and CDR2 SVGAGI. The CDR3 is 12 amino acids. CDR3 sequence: CASDFLNTEAFF. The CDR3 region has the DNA TGTGCCAGCGACTTCCTGAACACTGAAGCTTTCTTT.

The CDR3 sequence: CASSHEGPNYGYTF. The DNA of the CDR3 is TGTGCCAGCAGTCATGAGGGTCCTAACTATGGCTACACCTTC. The chain uses TRBV6-5 and TRBJ1-2; D not resolved. The CDR3 runs 14 residues. Germline V gene data show CDR1 as MNHEY and CDR2 as SVGAGI. V lost 5 bases and J 0 bases, leaving 10 bases between the germline ends.

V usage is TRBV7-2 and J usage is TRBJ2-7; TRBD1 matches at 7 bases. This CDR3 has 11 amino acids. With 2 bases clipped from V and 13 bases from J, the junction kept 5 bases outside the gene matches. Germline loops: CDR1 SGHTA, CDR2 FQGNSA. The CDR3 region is CASSLLTGLYF. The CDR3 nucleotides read TGTGCCAGCAGCTTATTGACAGGGCTATACTTC.

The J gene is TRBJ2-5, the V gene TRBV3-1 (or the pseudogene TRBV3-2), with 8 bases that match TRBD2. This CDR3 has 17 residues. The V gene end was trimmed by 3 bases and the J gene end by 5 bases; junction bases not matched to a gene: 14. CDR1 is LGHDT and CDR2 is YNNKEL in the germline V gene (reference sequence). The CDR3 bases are TGTGCCAGCAGCCATTCGAGCGGGGGCCCCGGGTACGAGACCCAGTACTTC. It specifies CASSHSSGGPGYETQYF.

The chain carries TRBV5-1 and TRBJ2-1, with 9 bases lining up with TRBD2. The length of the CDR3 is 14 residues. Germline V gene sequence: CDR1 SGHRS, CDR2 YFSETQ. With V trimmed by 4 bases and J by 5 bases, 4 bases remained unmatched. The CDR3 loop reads CASSTGLADNEQFF. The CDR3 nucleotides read TGCGCCAGCAGCACGGGACTAGCAGACAATGAGCAGTTCTTC.

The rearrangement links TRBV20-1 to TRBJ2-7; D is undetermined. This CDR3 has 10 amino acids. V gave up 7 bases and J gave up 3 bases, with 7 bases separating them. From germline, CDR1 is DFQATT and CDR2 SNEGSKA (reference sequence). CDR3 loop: CSVDNYEQYF. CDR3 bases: TGCAGTGTTGATAACTACGAGCAGTACTTC.

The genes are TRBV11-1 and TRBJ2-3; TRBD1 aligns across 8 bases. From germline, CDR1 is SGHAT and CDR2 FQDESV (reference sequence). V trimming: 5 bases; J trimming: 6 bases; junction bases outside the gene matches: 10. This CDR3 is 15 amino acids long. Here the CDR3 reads CASSRRTGRGDTQYF. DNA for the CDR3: TGTGCCAGCAGCCGGAGGACAGGGAGAGGGGATACGCAGTATTTT.

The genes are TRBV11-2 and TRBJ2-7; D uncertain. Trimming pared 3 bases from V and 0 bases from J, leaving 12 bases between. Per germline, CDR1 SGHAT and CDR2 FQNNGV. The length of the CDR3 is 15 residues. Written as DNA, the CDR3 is TGTGCCAGCAGCTTGTCCGGATACAGCTCCTACGAGCAGTACTTC. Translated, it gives CASSLSGYSSYEQYF.

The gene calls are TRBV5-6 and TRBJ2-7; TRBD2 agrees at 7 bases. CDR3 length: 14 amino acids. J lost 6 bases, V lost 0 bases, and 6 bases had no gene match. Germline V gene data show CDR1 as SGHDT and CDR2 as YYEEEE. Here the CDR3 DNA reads TGTGCCAGCAGCTTGGGCGGGGTAGCGGGCGAGCAGTACTTC. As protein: CASSLGGVAGEQYF.

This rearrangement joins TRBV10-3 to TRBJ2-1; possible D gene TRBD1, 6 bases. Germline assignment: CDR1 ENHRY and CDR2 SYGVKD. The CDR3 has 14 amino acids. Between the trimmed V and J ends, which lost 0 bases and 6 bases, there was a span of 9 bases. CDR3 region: CAISESAQGNEQFF. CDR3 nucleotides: TGTGCCATCAGTGAGTCGGCACAGGGCAATGAGCAGTTCTTC.

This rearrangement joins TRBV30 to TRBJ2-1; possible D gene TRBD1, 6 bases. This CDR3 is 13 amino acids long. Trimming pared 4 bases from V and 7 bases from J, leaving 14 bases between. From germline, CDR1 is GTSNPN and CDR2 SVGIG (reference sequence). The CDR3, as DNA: TGTGCCTGGAACAGGGATACAAAAAATGAGCAGTTCTTC. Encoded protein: CAWNRDTKNEQFF.

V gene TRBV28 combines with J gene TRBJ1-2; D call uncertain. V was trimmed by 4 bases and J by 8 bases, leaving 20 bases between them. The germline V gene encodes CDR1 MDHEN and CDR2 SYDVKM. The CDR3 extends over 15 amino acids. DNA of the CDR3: TGTGCCAGCAGTTCACCTAGAAAGGGTTTAAACGGCTACACCTTC. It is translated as CASSSPRKGLNGYTF.

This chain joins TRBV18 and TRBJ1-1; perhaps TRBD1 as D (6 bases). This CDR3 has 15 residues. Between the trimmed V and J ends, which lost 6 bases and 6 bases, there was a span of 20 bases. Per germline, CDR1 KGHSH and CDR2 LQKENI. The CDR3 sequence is CASSNDRRQNPEAFF. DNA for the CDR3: TGTGCCAGCTCGAACGACAGGAGGCAGAATCCTGAAGCTTTCTTT.